This passage covers 14 T cell receptor beta chains from one sample sequenced in a study of CD8 T cells in ankylosing spondylitis. Each CDR3 protein gets one entry after TCRdb re-called the 5' RACE reads with MiXCR. The repertoire holds about 250,000 distinct CDR3 sequences, 30% to 35% seen once, with around 4.2% in the top ten. The material sequenced was blood, either unsorted or a sorted T cell fraction (not recorded which). These receptors all stem from a male donor with ankylosing spondylitis or in good health (not recorded which).

V is TRBV12-3 or TRBV12-4 and J is TRBJ1-5; D uncertain. The CDR3 extends over 13 amino acids. The V gene lost 3 bases and the J gene lost 4 bases, with 7 bases spanning the gap. In nucleotides, the CDR3 is TGTGCCAGCAGTTTCGACGGTAATCAGCCCCAGCATTTT. This translates into CASSFDGNQPQHF.

This clonotype was observed a handful of times. The gene calls are TRBV5-5 and TRBJ2-2; D unclear. CDR1 is SGHKS, CDR2 YYEKEE, per germline (reference sequence). The CDR3 totals 15 residues. Trimming shortened V by 3 bases and J by 4 bases, and 13 bases separated the two germline ends. The CDR3 loop is CASSSTPMSTGELFF. The CDR3 nucleotides are TGTGCCAGCAGCTCAACCCCTATGAGCACCGGGGAGCTGTTTTTT.

The chain combines TRBV20-1 with TRBJ2-1; D unclear. The V and J ends lost 0 bases and 10 bases respectively, with 10 bases between them. From germline, CDR1 is DFQATT and CDR2 SNEGSKA (reference sequence). The CDR3 length is 12 residues. CDR3 sequence reads: CSARDGLKEQFF. In DNA form, the CDR3 reads TGCAGTGCTAGAGATGGTCTTAAGGAGCAGTTCTTC.

The chain links TRBV5-6 to TRBJ2-5, with D perhaps TRBD2 (6 bases). Germline CDR1 SGHDT, CDR2 YYEEEE. V was pared by 1 base and J by 2 bases, with 15 bases between. There are 16 residues in the CDR3. CDR3 protein: CASSLRGGTLQETQYF. CDR3 in DNA: TGTGCCAGCAGCTTGAGAGGAGGGACCTTACAAGAGACCCAGTACTTC.

The chain is built from TRBV10-3 and TRBJ2-1, with D perhaps matching TRBD1 (5 bases). CDR1 and CDR2 from the germline V gene are ENHRY and SYGVKD. V was pared by 10 bases and J by 0 bases, with 13 bases between. This CDR3 region has 14 residues. For the CDR3, the DNA is TGTGCCACCAGGGCAGAAGTCTCCTACAATGAGCAGTTCTTC. This sequence encodes CATRAEVSYNEQFF.

This clonotype was seen many times. CDR3 sequence: CSARGEEGRWSTDTQYF. As DNA, the CDR3 is TGCAGTGCTAGAGGAGAGGAAGGGCGGTGGAGCACAGATACGCAGTATTTT. The rearrangement links TRBV20-1 to TRBJ2-3; D uncertain. The CDR3 is 17 amino acids. CDR1 DFQATT and CDR2 SNEGSKA come from the germline V gene (reference sequence). The germline V and J ends were trimmed by 1 base and 0 bases, with 17 bases remaining between them.

The rearrangement uses TRBV6-2 or TRBV6-3 and TRBJ2-3; the D is unclear. Per the germline V gene, CDR1 is MNHEY and CDR2 is SVGEGT. This CDR3 has 13 residues. V shed 8 bases and J shed 6 bases, with 15 bases lying between them. CDR3 region: CASWRAATDTQYF. The CDR3 DNA sequence: TGTGCCAGCTGGAGAGCTGCGACGGATACGCAGTATTTT.

Only a few counts were recorded for this clonotype. The chain employs TRBV7-2 and TRBJ2-5; possibly TRBD2 for D (6 bases). Trimming took 2 bases from V and 6 from J, leaving 13 bases between them. Germline V gene lookup returns CDR1 SGHTA and CDR2 FQGNSA. This CDR3 region has 14 residues. CDR3 DNA sequence: TGTGCCAGCAGCTTATCGAATGGGGGGAAGACCCAGTACTTC. Its protein is CASSLSNGGKTQYF.

The sample holds a few counts of this clonotype. The chain is built from TRBV5-6 and TRBJ2-3; 7 nucleotides match TRBD2. V lost 2 bases and J lost 3; bases outside the gene matches: 6. Germline V gene sequence: CDR1 SGHDT, CDR2 YYEEEE. The CDR3 covers 15 residues. The CDR3 reads CASSFALAATDTQYF. The CDR3 region has the DNA TGTGCCAGCAGCTTCGCGCTAGCGGCGACAGATACGCAGTATTTT.

This chain connects TRBV6-5 to TRBJ1-6; D is unresolved. Per the germline V gene, CDR1 is MNHEY and CDR2 is SVGAGI. The CDR3 totals 14 residues. The V and J ends lost 4 bases and 5 bases respectively, with 9 bases between them. The CDR3: CASSFAEDNSPLHF. Written as DNA, the CDR3 is TGTGCCAGCAGTTTCGCGGAGGATAATTCACCCCTCCACTTT.

This clonotype appeared a few times. The chain is built from TRBV10-3 and TRBJ2-7; 13 bases line up with TRBD2. Germline CDR1 and CDR2: ENHRY and SYGVKD. CDR3 length: 17 amino acids. J was trimmed by 3 bases and V by 0 bases; bases with no gene match: 5. CDR3: CAISESVLAGGLYEQYF. In DNA form, the CDR3 reads TGTGCCATCAGTGAGTCCGTACTAGCGGGGGGGCTCTACGAGCAGTACTTC.

This chain uses TRBV29-1 with TRBJ2-5; D ambiguous. Germline V gene sequence: CDR1 SQVTM, CDR2 ANQGSEA. The CDR3 contains 15 residues. V lost 1 base, J lost 0 bases, and 12 bases lay in between. The CDR3 is CSVEGLTPHQETQYF. DNA for the CDR3: TGCAGCGTTGAAGGATTAACTCCTCACCAAGAGACCCAGTACTTC.

The rearrangement uses TRBV18 and TRBJ2-2; the match to TRBD1 covers 8 bases. The junction had 9 bases not matched to a gene; V was cut back by 5 bases and J by 7 bases. Germline lookup yields CDR1 KGHSH and CDR2 LQKENI. There are 15 residues in the CDR3. The CDR3 here is CASSSWTGTGGELFF. CDR3 bases: TGTGCCAGCTCATCCTGGACAGGGACGGGCGGGGAGCTGTTTTTT.

This clonotype was seen a few times. The chain links TRBV10-2 to TRBJ2-3; TRBD2 agrees at 8 bases. CDR1 is WSHSY and CDR2 is SAAADI in the germline V gene. With 6 bases clipped from V and 3 bases from J, the junction kept 8 bases outside the gene matches. The CDR3 spans 15 residues. The CDR3 spells CASSSTSAVTDTQYF. Written as DNA, the CDR3 is TGCGCCAGCAGCTCGACTAGCGCGGTGACAGATACGCAGTATTTT.